These T cell receptor beta chains were read from a single sample in a study of shared clonotypes between healthy human individuals. Profiled with immunoSEQ multiplex PCR; TCRdb holds only in-frame clones, not every one. The repertoire holds roughly 2,500,000 clones, with approximately 93% as singletons. Material: naive CD4+ T cells from PBMCs. Source of these receptors: a man younger than 30 in good health. Some clones in this sample may be carry-over from other donors' samples. The CDR3 runs from the conserved cysteine through the conserved F or W. D genes are given only for firm matches. Size is stated for part of the rows, as once, few or many counts, or as a class when the clone is expanded.

.,TRBJ1-5,13,TRBV7-2,.,CASSLEGIQPQHF,TGTGCCAGCAGCTTAGAGGGTATTCAGCCCCAGCATTTT
.,TRBJ2-7,14,TRBV29-1,.,CSVLRTESSYEQYF,TGCAGCGTCTTAAGGACCGAGAGCTCCTACGAGCAGTACTTC
.,TRBJ2-7,14,TRBV18,.,CASSPGLSSYEQYF,TGTGCCAGCTCGCCAGGGCTTTCCTCCTACGAGCAGTACTTC
.,TRBJ2-7,15,TRBV5-1,.,CASSTGQSSSYEQYF,TGCGCCAGCAGCACCGGACAGAGTAGCTCCTACGAGCAGTACTTC
.,TRBJ2-1,15,TRBV21-1,.,CASSRDRAFYNEQFF,TGTGCCAGCAGCAGAGACAGGGCGTTCTACAATGAGCAGTTCTTC
.,TRBJ1-6,13,TRBV10-1,.,CASSAGPNSPLHF,TGCGCCAGCAGTGCGGGACCTAATTCACCCCTCCACTTT
.,TRBJ2-1,14,TRBV18,.,CASSPKDASNEQFF,TGTGCCAGCTCACCAAAGGACGCAAGCAATGAGCAGTTCTTC
TRBD1,TRBJ1-5,15,TRBV18,.,CASSPTTGRKQPQHF,TGTGCCAGCTCACCAACGACAGGGCGGAAACAGCCCCAGCATTTT
.,TRBJ1-3,18,TRBV4-1,.,CASSQGFPPAGSGNTIYF,TGCGCCAGCAGCCAAGGATTTCCCCCAGCAGGGAGCGGAAACACCATATATTTT
.,TRBJ2-5,17,TRBV7-9,.,CASSPTRGGRGQETQYF,TGTGCCAGCAGCCCTACTCGTGGGGGACGGGGGCAAGAGACCCAGTACTTC
TRBD1,TRBJ1-2,13,TRBV28,few,CASSSRTGSGYTF,TGTGCCAGCAGTTCCAGGACAGGGTCTGGCTACACCTTC
.,TRBJ1-1,17,TRBV5-5,.,CASSSSTGGGGRTEAFF,TGTGCCAGCAGCTCATCGACCGGCGGGGGTGGTAGGACTGAAGCTTTCTTT
.,TRBJ2-7,16,TRBV28,.,CASSKGPTNRAVEQYF,TGTGCCAGCAGTAAGGGCCCTACGAATCGTGCGGTCGAGCAGTACTTC
.,TRBJ1-3,13,TRBV7-2,.,CASSLDRRNTIYF,TGTGCCAGCAGCTTAGACAGAAGAAACACCATATATTTT
TRBD1,TRBJ1-2,13,TRBV6-1,.,CASSDTGVNGYTF,TGTGCCAGCAGTGATACAGGGGTTAACGGCTACACCTTC
.,TRBJ2-5,13,TRBV5-1,.,CASSLVPGETQYF,TGCGCCAGCAGCTTGGTGCCGGGAGAGACCCAGTACTTC
.,TRBJ2-2,17,TRBV5-1,.,CASSLAGWGAGTGELFF,TGCGCCAGCAGCTTGGCCGGTTGGGGCGCAGGCACCGGGGAGCTGTTTTTT
.,TRBJ2-7,13,TRBV7-9,.,CASSLGPIYEQYF,TGTGCCAGCAGCTTAGGGCCGATCTACGAGCAGTACTTC
.,TRBJ1-5,13,TRBV28,.,CASGQFSNQPQHF,TGTGCCAGTGGACAGTTTAGCAATCAGCCCCAGCATTTT
.,TRBJ1-2,12,TRBV7-8,.,CASSSDTARYTF,TGTGCCAGCAGCTCAGACACCGCCCGCTACACCTTC
.,TRBJ2-1,12,TRBV10-2,.,CASSEYYNEQFF,TGCGCCAGCAGTGAGTACTACAATGAGCAGTTCTTC
.,TRBJ1-1,13,TRBV11-2,.,CASSFSENTEAFF,TGTGCCAGCAGCTTCTCTGAGAACACTGAAGCTTTCTTT
TRBD1,TRBJ1-5,15,TRBV2,.,CASSEGTGQNQPQHF,TGTGCCAGCAGTGAAGGGACAGGGCAAAATCAGCCCCAGCATTTT
.,TRBJ2-2,15,TRBV7-2,.,CASSFKAPKEARLFF,TGTGCCAGCAGCTTCAAGGCACCTAAGGAAGCAAGGCTGTTTTTT
.,TRBJ2-1,12,TRBV14,.,CASSRAGPRWFF,TGTGCCAGCAGCCGTGCAGGGCCACGATGGTTCTTC
.,TRBJ2-7,16,TRBV19,.,CASSIQWTSLSYEQYF,TGTGCCAGTAGTATACAATGGACAAGCCTCTCCTACGAGCAGTACTTC
.,TRBJ1-6,15,TRBV6-5,.,CASSYSQGRESPLHF,TGTGCCAGCAGTTACTCTCAGGGTCGTGAATCACCCCTCCACTTT